This TCR beta chain is drawn from a study of cytomegalovirus exposure and HLA in healthy donors. As to this clone: What it binds is unknown.

The CDR3 is 18 amino acids. In germline, CDR1 is LNHDA, CDR2 SQIVND (reference sequence). General study points: Being productive about 87% or about 30% of the time was typical of most TCR beta V segments in an earlier analysis. A later analysis found TCR association rates differed by HLA locus, highest for DRB1 and lowest for HLA-C. On later analysis, the bulk of CMV-associated TCR beta chains appeared to be HLA-restricted.

This PCR relied on a set of 60 Vbeta primers and 13 Jbeta primers. Only in-frame clones appear in the TCRdb table, and some are missing; sequencing was by immunoSEQ multiplex PCR. The data contain 150,000 to 200,000 clones, around two thirds of them seen just once; the ten biggest clones take up 10%. This chain joins TRBV19 and TRBJ2-5; TRBD2 aligns across 9 bases. The J call may be faulty, since TRBJ2-7 better matches the DNA end. The TCR comes from a man aged 25-45 years in good health and CMV-seropositive. The sequencing input was PBMCs. CDR3 in amino acids: CASSIDASGAAAYSEQYF. CDR3 DNA sequence: TGTGCCAGTAGTATCGATGCTAGCGGGGCCGCGGCCTATAGCGAGCAGTACTTC.